What follows are 19 T cell receptor beta chains derived from one specimen sequenced in a study of T cell repertoires in cytomegalovirus infection. Their target antigens are unknown. TCRdb recomputed calls from the reads with MiXCR, one row per CDR3 protein. In the table there are roughly 920,000 distinct CDR3 sequences, approximately 31% of which are singletons. The specimen comprised cultured CD8+ T cells from PBMCs, sampled from culture after CMV antigen stimulation. The source is a human donor in good health (CMV status not recorded). Some clones in this sample may be carry-over from other donors' samples.

The chain couples TRBV7-6 to TRBJ1-5; TRBD1 is a possible D gene (6 bases). The V end was cut by 5 bases, the J end by 0 bases, with 11 bases between. The germline V gene encodes CDR1 SGHVS and CDR2 FNYEAQ. The CDR3 spans 15 residues. Here the CDR3 reads CASSPDSLSNQPQHF. The CDR3 DNA reads TGTGCCAGCAGCCCGGACAGCCTTAGCAATCAGCCCCAGCATTTT.

This clonotype has a count of ten or more. The CDR3 sequence: CASSLDPRYQETQYF. CDR3 nucleotide sequence: TGTGCCAGCAGCTTAGACCCTAGGTACCAAGAGACCCAGTACTTC. The chain employs TRBV7-2 and TRBJ2-5; D ambiguous. This CDR3 has 15 amino acids. V was pared by 1 base and J by 0 bases, with 9 bases between. From germline, CDR1 is SGHTA and CDR2 FQGNSA.

With regard to this clonotype: One junction end disagrees with the germline gene, perhaps due to a read error. The chain uses TRBV15 and TRBJ2-7; D possibly corresponds to TRBD2 (6 bases). Germline CDR1 LNHNV, CDR2 YYDKDF (reference sequence). The CDR3 covers 14 residues. This CDR3 reads CATSGGLRSDEQYF. CDR3 bases: TGTGCCACCAGCGGGGGACTTCGCTCCGACGAGCAGTACTTC. Using reference TRBV15 and TRBJ2-7 for the parts outside the CDR3, the full variable domain is DAMVIQNPRYQVTQFGKPVTLSCSQTLNHNVMYWYQQKSSQAPKLLFHYYDKDFNNEADTPDNFQSRRPNTSFCFLDIRSPGLGDTAMYLCATSGGLRSDEQYFGPGTRLTVT.

The chain has TRBV15 and TRBJ2-1, with TRBD2 matching over 7 bases. CDR3 size: 16 residues. CDR1 and CDR2 (germline): LNHNV, YYDKDF (reference sequence). V shed 0 bases, J shed 3 bases, and the junction held 5 bases outside the gene matches. This chain's CDR3 is CATSRDGEGYYNEQFF. The CDR3 DNA sequence: TGTGCCACCAGCAGAGATGGGGAGGGCTACTACAATGAGCAGTTCTTC.

The chain combines TRBV12-3 or TRBV12-4 with TRBJ2-1; 12 bases match TRBD2. The CDR3 is 19 residues long. The V and J ends lost 1 base and 5 bases, in that order; junction bases with no gene match: 12. The CDR3 nucleotides are TGTGCCAGCAGTTTAGTACTAGCGGGGGGCCCGGGGGAGGACAATGAGCAGTTCTTC. It codes for CASSLVLAGGPGEDNEQFF.

This clonotype was counted only a few times. J is TRBJ1-4 and V is TRBV6-2 or TRBV6-3; maybe TRBD1 (5 bases). The CDR3 is 13 amino acids. V was clipped by 7 bases and J by 10 bases, with 16 bases between them. Germline loops: CDR1 MNHEY, CDR2 SVGEGT. The CDR3 sequence: CASTRGRGRKLFF. The DNA for the CDR3 is TGTGCCAGCACTAGGGGAAGAGGACGAAAACTGTTTTTT.

This clonotype was observed many times. The rearrangement joins TRBV5-1 to TRBJ1-2, with a possible D match to TRBD1 (5 bases). Trimming removed 2 bases at V and 7 bases at J, with 18 bases between. Germline values: CDR1 SGHRS, CDR2 YFSETQ. The CDR3 is made up of 15 amino acids. CDR3 coding DNA: TGCGCCAGCAGCTTCGGAGGGAGGGGAAGGAGTGGCTACACCTTC. Translated: CASSFGGRGRSGYTF.

About this clonotype itself: The junction differs from germline at one of its ends, possibly a read error. The V gene is TRBV9, the J gene TRBJ2-1; 8 bases align to TRBD2. This CDR3 has 19 residues. Germline CDR1 reads SGDLS; CDR2 reads YYNGEE. Here the CDR3 DNA reads TGTGTCAGCAGCGTAGTACCGGGGGGGCACTCTAGCTCCTACAATGAGCAGTTCTTC. Its protein is CVSSVVPGGHSSSYNEQFF. Filled out from reference TRBV9 and TRBJ2-1, the complete variable domain reads DSGVTQTPKHLITATGQRVTLRCSPRSGDLSVYWYQQSLDQGLQFLIQYYNGEERAKGNILERFSAQQFPDLHSELNLSSLELGDSALYFCVSSVVPGGHSSSYNEQFFGPGTRLTVL.

This clonotype was observed a single time. This chain links TRBV5-1 with TRBJ1-5; tentative D call: TRBD1 (5 bases). The germline V and J ends were trimmed by 4 bases and 7 bases, with 12 bases remaining between them. The CDR3 totals 13 residues. CDR1 SGHRS and CDR2 YFSETQ come from the germline V gene. CDR3 protein: CASSRFGGQPQHF. CDR3 coding DNA: TGCGCCAGCAGCCGTTTCGGGGGGCAGCCCCAGCATTTT.

In the case of this clonotype: A single base separates this from a much larger clone, so it may be a read error. The CDR3, as DNA: TGTGCCAGCCGCGAACAGGGCACCGGGGAGCTGTTTTTT. Its protein product is CASREQGTGELFF. J is TRBJ2-2 and V is TRBV5-6; D perhaps matches TRBD1 (6 bases). The germline V gene has CDR1 SGHDT and CDR2 YYEEEE. V was trimmed by 7 bases and J by 4 bases, leaving 11 bases between them. The CDR3 has 13 residues.

DNA of the CDR3: TGTGCCAGCACAGGGGGCGTAGATGAGCAGTTCTTC. This sequence encodes CASTGGVDEQFF. The V call is TRBV19, the J call TRBJ2-1; 9 nucleotides line up with TRBD1. V shed 9 bases and J 8 bases; nucleotides not matched to a gene: 5. The CDR3 is 12 residues long. Germline CDR1 and CDR2: LNHDA and SQIVND (reference sequence).

This chain links TRBV19 with TRBJ2-1; 10 bases are shared with TRBD2. J lost 6 bases, V lost 6 bases, and 5 bases had no gene match. CDR3 size: 14 residues. The germline V gene encodes CDR1 LNHDA and CDR2 SQIVND (reference sequence). CDR3 coding DNA: TGTGCCAGTAGGCAGCGGGGGGGCCTCAATGAGCAGTTCTTC. It is translated as CASRQRGGLNEQFF. Full variable domain (outside the CDR3, taken from reference TRBV19 and TRBJ2-1): DGGITQSPKYLFRKEGQNVTLSCEQNLNHDAMYWYRQDPGQGLRLIYYSQIVNDFQKGDIAEGYSVSREKKESFPLTVTSAQKNPTAFYLCASRQRGGLNEQFFGPGTRLTVL.

The chain is built from TRBV7-9 and TRBJ2-1; 9 bases match TRBD2. Germline CDR1 and CDR2: SEHNR and FQNEAQ (reference sequence). J lost 1 base, V lost 4 bases, and 17 bases had no gene match. The CDR3 totals 20 residues. The DNA for the CDR3 is TGTGCCAGCAGCTGGGGTGGCGGCGGGGGGGCACCTATTTCCTACAATGAGCAGTTCTTC. This gives the protein CASSWGGGGGAPISYNEQFF.

The chain has TRBV27 and TRBJ2-7, with TRBD1 matching over 9 bases. V was clipped by 2 bases and J by 3 bases; unmatched bases: 5. The CDR3 contains 15 residues. Germline lookup yields CDR1 MNHEY and CDR2 SMNVEV (reference sequence). The CDR3 loop is CASSLVGDRDYEQYF. CDR3 coding DNA: TGTGCCAGCAGTTTAGTAGGGGACAGGGACTACGAGCAGTACTTC.

This clonotype appeared once. The chain recombines TRBV27 with TRBJ1-5; 7 bases match TRBD1. CDR1 MNHEY and CDR2 SMNVEV come from the germline V gene (reference sequence). V shed 3 bases, J shed 11 bases, and the junction held 13 bases outside the gene matches. There are 15 residues in the CDR3. The CDR3 loop reads CASSFTGDRLLSQHF. In nucleotides, the CDR3 is TGTGCCAGCAGTTTCACAGGGGACCGACTCTTGTCCCAGCATTTT.

This sequence joins TRBV4-1 and TRBJ1-4, with D unclear. Germline V lookup: CDR1 MGHRA, CDR2 YSYEKL. The CDR3 spans 15 residues. Between the trimmed V and J ends, which lost 0 bases and 0 bases, there was a span of 5 bases. This CDR3 reads CASSQDLPTNEKLFF. As DNA, the CDR3 is TGCGCCAGCAGCCAAGATCTCCCAACTAATGAAAAACTGTTTTTT.

This clonotype was recorded a few times. The genes are TRBV6-4 and TRBJ2-2, with D uncertain. The germline gives CDR1 MRHNA, CDR2 SNTAGT. There are 14 residues in the CDR3. Trimming pared 2 bases from V and 0 bases from J, leaving 4 bases between. The CDR3 sequence: CASSDRANTGELFF. Here the CDR3 DNA reads TGTGCCAGCAGTGACAGGGCGAACACCGGGGAGCTGTTTTTT.

This clonotype was found a few times. The chain combines TRBV12-3 or TRBV12-4 with TRBJ1-2, with 9 bases identical to TRBD1. The V segment lost 5 bases and the J segment 6 bases; nucleotides outside the gene matches: 7. The CDR3 has 14 residues. For the CDR3, the DNA is TGTGCCAGCAGTGCAACAGGGGGCGTTGATGGCTACACCTTC. The encoded protein is CASSATGGVDGYTF.

The rearrangement joins TRBV29-1 to TRBJ2-3, with 7 nucleotides matching TRBD1. Trimming took 7 bases from V and 6 from J; bases not matched to a gene: 10. The germline CDR1 and CDR2 sequences are SQVTM and ANQGSEA. This CDR3 region has 13 residues. The CDR3 is CSGVRDRADTQYF. The CDR3, as DNA: TGCAGCGGGGTAAGAGACAGGGCCGATACGCAGTATTTT.